What follows are 9 T cell receptor beta chains derived from one specimen sequenced in a study of T cell repertoires in cytomegalovirus infection. Via MiXCR, TCRdb re-called the reads, giving one row per CDR3 protein. The profile shows hundreds of thousands of distinct CDR3 sequences, 31% of them singletons. No antigen is known for these receptors. The source was cultured CD8+ T cells from PBMCs, collected from culture after CMV antigen stimulation. These receptors were obtained from a human donor in good health (CMV status not recorded). Some clones in this sample may be carry-over from other donors' samples.

The V and J genes are TRBV4-1 and TRBJ1-1; possible D gene TRBD1, 6 bases. Germline values: CDR1 MGHRA, CDR2 YSYEKL. Trimming removed 0 bases from V and 6 bases from J, with 20 bases in between. This CDR3 is 17 amino acids long. The CDR3 DNA is TGCGCCAGCAGCCAAGAACTGTCCAGGGGAGTGACAGCTGAAGCTTTCTTT. It codes for CASSQELSRGVTAEAFF.

About this clonotype: This could be a read error, since a much larger clone is one nucleotide away. The J gene is TRBJ1-1, the V gene TRBV7-8; TRBD1 matches 12 bases. This CDR3 has 15 residues. The junction had 8 bases not matched to a gene; V was cut back by 8 bases and J by 4 bases. Germline V lookup: CDR1 SGHVS, CDR2 FQNEAQ. Written as DNA, the CDR3 is TGTGCCAGCGGCTGGGGGACAGGGGGCGGCACTGAAGCTTTCTTT. Protein: CASGWGTGGGTEAFF.

This clonotype turned up a few times. J is TRBJ2-3 and V is TRBV7-9, with TRBD1 matching over 7 bases. CDR1 SEHNR and CDR2 FQNEAQ come from the germline V gene (reference sequence). The CDR3 length is 16 residues. With V trimmed by 4 bases and J by 0 bases, 7 bases remained unmatched. CDR3 in DNA: TGTGCCAGCAGCTCCAACAGGGGCGTCAGCACAGATACGCAGTATTTT. Translation: CASSSNRGVSTDTQYF.

The chain employs TRBV20-1 and TRBJ1-1; D is ambiguous. V lost 6 bases, J lost 5 bases, and 13 bases lay in between. The length of the CDR3 is 12 residues. Looked up from germline, CDR1 is DFQATT and CDR2 is SNEGSKA (reference sequence). CDR3 protein: CSASDPWTEAFF. DNA for the CDR3: TGCAGTGCCTCTGATCCGTGGACTGAAGCTTTCTTT.

This clonotype was recorded at least ten times. The rearrangement links TRBV7-8 to TRBJ2-7, with no clear D. The V gene lost 5 bases and the J gene lost 6 bases, with 8 bases spanning the gap. CDR3 length: 11 amino acids. Germline values: CDR1 SGHVS, CDR2 FQNEAQ. CDR3 bases: TGTGCCAGCAGCGCACTCGGCGAGCAGTACGTC. This gives the protein CASSALGEQYV.

The table lists this clonotype with a few counts. The V gene is TRBV6-6, the J gene TRBJ1-5; tentatively, D is TRBD1 (5 bases). CDR1 is MNHNY and CDR2 is SVGAGI in the germline V gene (reference sequence). Trimming left V 0 bases short and J 6 bases short, with 12 bases between. This CDR3 region has 15 residues. The CDR3 nucleotides are TGTGCCAGCAGTTACTCGCAGGGACCAAGTCAGCCCCAGCATTTT. It yields the protein CASSYSQGPSQPQHF.

The J gene is TRBJ2-7, the V gene TRBV7-6; a weak D match, TRBD1 (5 bases). The V end lost 5 bases, the J end lost 0 bases, and 11 bases lay between the germline ends. The CDR3 is 14 residues long. Germline lookup yields CDR1 SGHVS and CDR2 FNYEAQ. Here the CDR3 reads CASSIWTNSYEQYF. Here the CDR3 DNA reads TGTGCCAGCAGCATATGGACAAACTCCTACGAGCAGTACTTC.

This rearrangement joins TRBV12-3 or TRBV12-4 to TRBJ1-5, with TRBD1 identical over 8 bases. V trimming: 6 bases; J trimming: 8 bases; junction bases outside the gene matches: 9. The CDR3 sequence is 14 residues long. The CDR3 spells CASSRGQGGKPQHF. CDR3 DNA sequence: TGTGCCAGCAGCCGAGGACAGGGAGGGAAGCCCCAGCATTTT.

Worth noting for this clonotype: It is unclear where the CDR3 begins or ends on the DNA, so no DNA is shown, and the CDR3 is as TCRdb lists it. The chain is built from TRBV12-3 or TRBV12-4 and TRBJ2-1; the D call of TRBD2 is as the table states it, not checked on the DNA. Inclusive of both ends, the CDR3 amounts to 18 amino acids. Here the CDR3 reads CASSSSSTSGGAYNEQFF.